The clone carrying this T cell receptor beta chain was seen a single time. What it recognizes is unknown. This sample is drawn from a study of cytomegalovirus exposure and HLA in healthy donors. Study-level points and caveats: Reportedly, fewer N-insertions than the approximately 700-donor mean appeared in an Asian-associated ancestry cluster in a later analysis. Some V segments (TRBV6-2 and TRBV6-3 among them) were excluded as indistinguishable. Reports state that TCR beta sequences accurately predicted most subjects' HLA-A and HLA-B alleles.

The CDR3 has 12 residues. The ends lost 4 bases at V and 9 bases at J; junction bases unmatched: 5. CDR1 is SGHRS, CDR2 YFSETQ, per germline. The study ran its PCR with 60 Vbeta and 13 Jbeta primers. Assay: immunoSEQ multiplex PCR; the TCRdb copy retains only in-frame clones and omits some. The sample records fewer than 200,000 clones, 65% to 90% being singletons. The chain carries TRBV5-1 and TRBJ1-2; 8 bases agree with TRBD1. Sequencing was performed on PBMCs. The receptor comes from a girl aged 2 to 9 in good health and CMV-seropositive. CDR3: CASSTGQGSYTF. The CDR3 bases are TGCGCCAGCAGCACCGGACAGGGCAGCTACACCTTC.